One sample yielded the 12 T cell receptor beta chains listed below, sequenced in a study of T cell responses to AZD1222 COVID-19 vaccine. Generated by immunoSEQ multiplex PCR, the TCRdb table keeps only in-frame clones and is missing some. Among approximately 70,000 clones listed, around 80% were seen once. The source was peripheral blood, collected 28 days after the second AZD1222 dose. The receptors shown here come from an adult who received the AZD1222 COVID-19 vaccine.

The gene calls are TRBV28 and TRBJ1-5; 8 bases are shared with TRBD1. Germline loops: CDR1 MDHEN, CDR2 SYDVKM. V trimming: 4 bases; J trimming: 7 bases; junction bases outside the gene matches: 6. This CDR3 is built from 14 residues. The CDR3 DNA is TGTGCCAGCAGTTCCGGACAGGGACTACAGCCCCAGCATTTT. Its translation: CASSSGQGLQPQHF.

This clone was recorded a few times. The J gene is TRBJ2-1, the V gene TRBV5-5; TRBD2 matches 10 bases. CDR1 is SGHKS and CDR2 is YYEKEE in the germline V gene (reference sequence). With 5 bases clipped from V and 4 bases from J, the junction kept 6 bases outside the gene matches. The CDR3 covers 15 residues. The CDR3 reads CASRVGTSDYNEQFF. In DNA, the CDR3 is TGTGCCAGCAGGGTCGGGACTAGCGATTACAATGAGCAGTTCTTC. Supplemented by reference TRBV5-5 and TRBJ2-1, the full variable domain reads DAGVTQSPTHLIKTRGQQVTLRCSPISGHKSVSWYQQVLGQGPQFIFQYYEKEERGRGNFPDRFSARQFPNYSSELNVNALLLGDSALYLCASRVGTSDYNEQFFGPGTRLTVL.

The CDR3 DNA reads TGTGCCAGCAGCCGTACCTACGAGCAGTACTTC. Translating it yields CASSRTYEQYF. V is TRBV7-8 and J is TRBJ2-7; no clear D. The CDR3 length is 11 residues. Trimming cost V 5 bases and J 2 bases, with 4 bases left between them. Per the germline V gene, CDR1 is SGHVS and CDR2 is FQNEAQ.

This clone was found a few times. The rearrangement links TRBV4-2 to TRBJ2-7; D is possibly TRBD1 (5 bases). CDR1 is LGHNA, CDR2 YNFKEQ, per germline. The CDR3 sequence is 17 residues long. V was shortened by 1 base and J by 3 bases, with 19 bases between the two germline ends. The CDR3 reads CASSQVPIPARVYEQYF. CDR3 sequence (DNA): TGTGCCAGCAGCCAAGTCCCGATCCCGGCCAGGGTCTACGAGCAGTACTTC.

CDR3 residues: CAWSLGLAGSSEQYF. The DNA for the CDR3 is TGTGCCTGGAGTCTTGGACTAGCGGGATCTAGCGAGCAGTACTTC. This chain connects TRBV30 to TRBJ2-7; TRBD2 matches at 12 bases. Germline V lookup: CDR1 GTSNPN, CDR2 SVGIG (reference sequence). This CDR3 is built from 15 residues. V dropped 2 bases and J dropped 6; count of bases not matched to a gene: 8.

The chain has TRBV2 and TRBJ2-6; a possible D gene is TRBD2 (6 bases). The CDR3 is 13 residues long. Germline CDR1 reads SNHLY; CDR2 reads FYNNEI. Trimming pared 7 bases from V and 4 bases from J, leaving 8 bases between. CDR3 nucleotides: TGTGCCAGCACCGGGAGCGGGGCCAACGTCCTGACTTTC. It is translated as CASTGSGANVLTF.

The chain uses TRBV6-2 or TRBV6-3 and TRBJ2-7; 8 bases line up with TRBD2. V lost 2 bases and J lost 6; bases outside the gene matches: 15. CDR3 length equals 17 residues. The germline V gene encodes CDR1 MNHEY and CDR2 SVGEGT. CDR3 loop: CASSYPGGRSLWSEQYF. CDR3 sequence (DNA): TGTGCCAGCAGTTACCCGGGCGGGAGGTCGTTGTGGAGCGAGCAGTACTTC.

For this clone: The sample has other DNA sequences that encode this CDR3 too. This chain uses TRBV11-3 with TRBJ2-2; D gene ambiguous. The CDR3 has 13 amino acids. Trimming left V 3 bases short and J 1 base short, with 3 bases between. The germline V gene has CDR1 SGHNT and CDR2 YENEEA. The CDR3 nucleotides read TGTGCCAGCAGCTTGAGGAACACCGGGGAGCTGTTTTTT. It specifies CASSLRNTGELFF.

The J gene is TRBJ1-1, the V gene TRBV5-6, with D possibly TRBD1 on 5 matching bases. V was clipped by 4 bases and J by 5 bases, with 9 bases between them. This CDR3 spans 12 amino acids. The V gene's germline CDR1 is SGHDT and CDR2 YYEEEE. The CDR3, as DNA: TGTGCCAGCAGCATACGGGGGACTGAAGCTTTCTTT. This sequence encodes CASSIRGTEAFF.

The rearrangement uses TRBV5-1 and TRBJ2-7; D remains ambiguous. CDR1 and CDR2 from the germline V gene are SGHRS and YFSETQ. V was clipped by 0 bases and J by 6 bases, with 10 bases between them. The CDR3 is 13 amino acids. The CDR3 spells CASSLVSPGEQYF. The CDR3 coding sequence is TGCGCCAGCAGCTTGGTGAGCCCCGGCGAGCAGTACTTC.

V and J are TRBV30 and TRBJ2-3; no clear D gene. The CDR3 sequence is 13 residues long. Per germline, CDR1 GTSNPN and CDR2 SVGIG (reference sequence). V was trimmed by 3 bases and J by 2 bases, leaving 9 bases between them. In DNA form, the CDR3 reads TGTGCCTGGAGCCTCAGGTTCACAGATACGCAGTATTTT. Its protein is CAWSLRFTDTQYF.

V gene TRBV3-1 (or the pseudogene TRBV3-2) combines with J gene TRBJ2-2; 9 nucleotides align to TRBD2. This CDR3 has 16 amino acids. Germline V gene lookup returns CDR1 LGHDT and CDR2 YNNKEL (reference sequence). J was trimmed by 4 bases and V by 3 bases; bases with no gene match: 6. This chain's CDR3 is CASSHRGRAGTGELFF. CDR3 nucleotide sequence: TGTGCCAGCAGCCACCGCGGGAGGGCCGGCACCGGGGAGCTGTTTTTT.